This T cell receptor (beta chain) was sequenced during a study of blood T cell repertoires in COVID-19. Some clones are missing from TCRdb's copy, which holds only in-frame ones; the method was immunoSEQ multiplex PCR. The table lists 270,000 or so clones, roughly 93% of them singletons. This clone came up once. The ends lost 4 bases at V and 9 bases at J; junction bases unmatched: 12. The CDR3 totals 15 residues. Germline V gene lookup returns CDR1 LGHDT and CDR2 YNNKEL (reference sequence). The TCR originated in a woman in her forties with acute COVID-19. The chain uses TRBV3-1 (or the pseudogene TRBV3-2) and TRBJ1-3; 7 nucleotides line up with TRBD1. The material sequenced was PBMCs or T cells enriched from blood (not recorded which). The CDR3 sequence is CASSPQTGWGGTIYF. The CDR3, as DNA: TGTGCCAGCAGCCCACAGACAGGGTGGGGTGGCACCATATATTTT.